These 8 T cell receptor beta chains were sequenced from one sample in a study of high-grade serous ovarian cancer treatment subgroups (dated by TCRdb to about 2021). Library preparation was by the immunoSEQ multiplex PCR assay. The immuneACCESS repertoire file appears here via TCRdb, limited to in-frame rearrangements. These files lack a portion of the clones; in checked studies, under half of the deficit traces to unresolved V genes, and the cause of the others is not known. Across this sample there are 6,000 to 8,000 clones, with more than 60% seen only once. The top ten clonotypes cover 11% of the sample. Tumor samples were obtained before definitive surgery or chemotherapy. Sequenced sample: tumor tissue. Every receptor here comes from a human donor with high-grade serous ovarian cancer.

This clone has only a few counts. The gene calls are TRBV2 and TRBJ1-2, with 8 bases lining up with TRBD1. The V gene end was trimmed by 4 bases and the J gene end by 8 bases; junction bases not matched to a gene: 3. The CDR3 spans 12 residues. CDR1 and CDR2 from the germline V gene are SNHLY and FYNNEI. CDR3 coding DNA: TGTGCCAGCAGTGGGACAGGGCCCGGCTACACCTTC. Translating gives CASSGTGPGYTF.

The V gene is TRBV7-2, the J gene TRBJ1-5; D is ambiguous. Germline CDR1 reads SGHTA; CDR2 reads FQGNSA. V lost 7 bases and J 0 bases, leaving 13 bases between the germline ends. The CDR3 is 15 residues long. CDR3 protein: CASNFMGDSNQPQHF. CDR3 DNA: TGTGCCAGCAACTTCATGGGAGATAGCAATCAGCCCCAGCATTTT.

The genes are TRBV7-3 and TRBJ2-3, with 9 bases that match TRBD2. V dropped 3 bases and J dropped 1; count of bases not matched to a gene: 2. Germline V gene data show CDR1 as SGHTA and CDR2 as FQGTGA. CDR3 length: 15 residues. Here the CDR3 DNA reads TGTGCCAGCAGCTTTAGCGGGAGCGGCACAGATACGCAGTATTTT. It is translated as CASSFSGSGTDTQYF.

The chain carries TRBV15 and TRBJ2-5, with D possibly being TRBD2 (5 bases). CDR3 length equals 13 residues. V was shortened by 5 bases and J by 0 bases, with 7 bases between the two germline ends. Germline-derived CDR1 and CDR2 are LNHNV and YYDKDF (reference sequence). As DNA, the CDR3 is TGTGCCACCAGCCTCGGGGACCAAGAGACCCAGTACTTC. Translated, it gives CATSLGDQETQYF. Full variable domain (rest looked up from reference TRBV15 and TRBJ2-5): DAMVIQNPRYQVTQFGKPVTLSCSQTLNHNVMYWYQQKSSQAPKLLFHYYDKDFNNEADTPDNFQSRRPNTSFCFLDIRSPGLGDTAMYLCATSLGDQETQYFGPGTRLLVL.

This clone is a singleton in its sample. In DNA, the CDR3 is TGTGCCAGCAGCCAAGATCTGAGGGACAGGACTCGTAGCGGGGAGCTGTTTTTT. This codes for CASSQDLRDRTRSGELFF. This chain joins TRBV4-2 and TRBJ2-2; TRBD1 agrees at 8 bases. The CDR3 is 18 amino acids. Per germline, CDR1 LGHNA and CDR2 YNFKEQ. After removal of 0 bases from V and 7 bases from J, the junction contained 13 bases not matched to a gene.

The chain uses TRBV5-4 and TRBJ1-2; 8 bases map to TRBD1. V shed 1 base, J shed 4 bases, and the junction held 6 bases outside the gene matches. CDR3 length: 15 residues. CDR1 SGHNT and CDR2 YYREEE come from the germline V gene (reference sequence). CDR3 sequence reads: CASSLLGQEGYGYTF. CDR3 nucleotide sequence: TGTGCCAGCAGCTTGTTGGGACAGGAAGGCTATGGCTACACCTTC.

The rearrangement uses TRBV27 and TRBJ2-7; 15 bases fit TRBD2. The CDR3 is made up of 14 amino acids. V shed 6 bases and J 6 bases; nucleotides not matched to a gene: 3. Germline CDR1 is MNHEY and CDR2 is SMNVEV (reference sequence). The CDR3 nucleotides are TGTGCCAGCAGGGGACTAGCGGGAGGCCCCGAGCAGTACTTC. Its protein is CASRGLAGGPEQYF.

The V gene is TRBV7-8, the J gene TRBJ2-5; D may match TRBD1 or TRBD2 (6 bases each). The germline V gene encodes CDR1 SGHVS and CDR2 FQNEAQ. CDR3 length equals 15 residues. V gave up 2 bases and J gave up 3 bases, with 13 bases separating them. DNA for the CDR3: TGTGCCAGCAGCTTATATGGGGGGCGCAAAGAGACCCAGTACTTC. Its translation: CASSLYGGRKETQYF.